This TCR beta chain was identified during a study of yellow fever vaccine responses in identical twins. Notes on the study in general: A vaccine T cell response that seemed partly convergent and partly personalized was reported in twins.

This CDR3 has 13 amino acids. Germline CDR1 SGHNT, CDR2 YENEEA. Deletions cut 5 bases from V and 0 bases from J, with 6 bases between. This clonotype was seen only a few times. Its antigen remains unknown. TCRdb fed the RT-PCR reads into MiXCR, producing one record per CDR3 protein. The sample comprises some 10,000 distinct CDR3 sequences, 65% to 80% of which are singletons, and roughly 7% rests with the top ten. Material: T cells from blood (PBMCs), unsorted or a sorted subset (not recorded which), obtained before or after yellow fever vaccination (not recorded which). The clonotype was recovered from a woman aged 18-29 years who received the yellow fever vaccine. V and J are TRBV11-3 and TRBJ2-3, with D uncertain. The CDR3 here is CASSVGSTDTQYF. CDR3 bases: TGTGCCAGCAGCGTCGGGAGCACAGATACGCAGTATTTT.